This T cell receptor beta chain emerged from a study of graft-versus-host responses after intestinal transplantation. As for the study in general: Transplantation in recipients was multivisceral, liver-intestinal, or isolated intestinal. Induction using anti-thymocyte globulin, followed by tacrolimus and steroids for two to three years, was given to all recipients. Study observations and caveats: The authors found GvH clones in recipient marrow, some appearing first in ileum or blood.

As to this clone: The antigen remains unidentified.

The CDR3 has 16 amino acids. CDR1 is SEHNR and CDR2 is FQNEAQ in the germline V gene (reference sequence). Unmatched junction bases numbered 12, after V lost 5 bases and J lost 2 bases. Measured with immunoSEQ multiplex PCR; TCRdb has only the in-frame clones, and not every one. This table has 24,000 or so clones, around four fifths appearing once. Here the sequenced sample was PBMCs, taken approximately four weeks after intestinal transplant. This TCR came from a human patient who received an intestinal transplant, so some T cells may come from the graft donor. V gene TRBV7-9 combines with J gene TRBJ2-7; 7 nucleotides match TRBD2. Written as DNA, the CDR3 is TGTGCCAGCAGCCCCCAGCACGGCGGGGGAGCCTACGAGCAGTACTTC. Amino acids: CASSPQHGGGAYEQYF.